This TCR beta chain was captured by sequencing in a study of CD8 T cells in ankylosing spondylitis (dated by TCRdb to about 2017). Context from the whole study: T cell receptor beta repertoires were profiled in healthy donors and ankylosing spondylitis patients so that disease-linked TCR variants could be found. In total, the full study cohort was made up of some 110 healthy donors and 25 ankylosing spondylitis patients. Samples of peripheral blood were taken, and for ankylosing spondylitis patients, synovial fluid was collected as well.

CDR1 and CDR2 were assigned from the germline V gene as SGHRS and YFSETQ. The CDR3 spans 16 residues, from the cysteine through the phenylalanine. Only the CDR3 DNA stays, 48 bases, in frame from base 1. V is pruned by 4 bases and J by 1 base, leaving 10 bases of the junction without a gene match. Sequencing was carried out with an Illumina HiSeq 2500. Quantitative 5'-RACE with molecular barcodes was used to prepare TCR beta libraries. The paper's data handling went like this. Disease-linked TCR variants were identified with a new computational method built on a probabilistic model of VDJ rearrangement. TCRdb reworked the public reads: Q25 trimming with fastp, MiXCR clone assembly, productive beta chains retained. Rows are unified per CDR3 protein, each entry keeping the most common DNA and genes. The V and J calls were not made by the authors but by TCRdb's processing. Present in this sample are around 330,000 distinct CDR3 sequences, about 9.9% of which were seen just once. The top ten hold roughly 9.2% of the sample.

This clonotype has ten or more counts. The specificity of this receptor is unknown. One base away there is no much larger clone; base qualities are not given. The paper's findings and limits, for the study overall: The disease-linked clones were reported to be significantly enriched in matched synovial fluid samples from ankylosing spondylitis patients. Blood from ankylosing spondylitis patients appeared to be characterized by a TCR beta motif composed of under ten highly homologous amino acid variants. A CD8+ phenotype was shown by the disease-linked clones, which were found at relatively low frequencies in peripheral blood. Some motif variants were previously reported in synovial fluid and blood of reactive arthritis patients, suggesting common disease-initiation mechanisms.

The clonotype originates from a female donor with ankylosing spondylitis or in good health (not recorded which). Sequencing was performed on blood, either unsorted or a sorted T cell fraction (not recorded which). Here the chain combines TRBV5-1 and TRBJ2-7; TRBD1 lines up with 8 middle nucleotides. CDR3 loop: CASSGGPRQGSYEQYF. At the DNA level, the sequence is TGCGCCAGCAGCGGGGGTCCAAGACAGGGGTCCTACGAGCAGTACTTC.